A selection of T cell receptor beta chains follows, all from one sample in a study of blood T cell repertoires in COVID-19. The method was immunoSEQ multiplex PCR; TCRdb's version includes in-frame clones alone and lacks a portion of them. This sample has approximately 70,000 clones, with 75% to 85% found just once. Sequencing was done on a sample of peripheral blood. These receptors were obtained from a man aged 65 to 85 who had recovered from COVID-19. Each CDR3 is given without its conserved first and last residue. D genes are given only for firm matches.

j_call d_call v_call cdr3_aa
TRBJ2-7 . TRBV5-6 ASSLTGQNSYEQY
TRBJ1-2 . TRBV6-6 ASRYRDYGYT
TRBJ2-3 TRBD1 TRBV5-6 ASSQGQITDTQY
TRBJ2-2 TRBD2 TRBV11-2 ASSLVPPGLAGVSGELF
TRBJ1-6 . TRBV12-3/TRBV12-4 ASSPVWNSPLH
TRBJ2-5 . TRBV2 ASRPPLAGETQY
TRBJ2-1 TRBD2 TRBV5-1 ASSLGSSGPPYNEQF
TRBJ1-6 . TRBV2 ASQASSSPLH
TRBJ2-1 . TRBV7-2 ASSQQSGPPSNEQF
TRBJ2-7 . TRBV5-1 ASSQGSYQNEQY
TRBJ1-2 . TRBV6-2/TRBV6-3 ASSYYTAQAQGVYGYT
TRBJ2-2 . TRBV5-6 ASSNVRRNTGELF
TRBJ2-1 . TRBV19 ASSIGSYNEQF
TRBJ1-2 TRBD1 TRBV5-1 ASSAGTGDGYT
TRBJ2-7 . TRBV15 ATRADSNSYEQY
TRBJ2-7 TRBD2 TRBV7-9 ASSEGLAGENEQY
TRBJ2-1 . TRBV5-5 ASSQNNEQF
TRBJ2-1 TRBD2 TRBV11-3 ASSPPGLAGESEQF
TRBJ2-7 . TRBV28 ASSSPGVGYEQY
TRBJ2-1 TRBD1 TRBV28 ASNSGTGNEQF
TRBJ1-1 . TRBV2 ASSTGGPDTEAF
TRBJ1-5 . TRBV14 ASSQEAGPSNQPQH
TRBJ2-7 TRBD1 TRBV14 ASSQDMGDSPYEQY
TRBJ2-4 . TRBV3-1/TRBV3-2 ASSHRDNGAKNIQY
TRBJ1-5 TRBD1 TRBV19 ASSIARTGGDQPQH
TRBJ1-3 . TRBV9 ASSPTDTSGNTIY
TRBJ1-6 . TRBV30 AWSRLMSSYNSPLH
TRBJ1-1 . TRBV5-4 ASSSMGAGLMNTEAF
TRBJ1-4 TRBD1 TRBV5-1 ASRGQGHEKLF
TRBJ2-3 . TRBV30 AWGGGGLGLDTQY
TRBJ2-3 . TRBV7-3 ASSSGSMDTQY
TRBJ2-5 TRBD2 TRBV11-2 ASSLGSLAGAETQY
TRBJ2-2 . TRBV2 ASSEARQGRGTGELF
TRBJ2-7 . TRBV28 ASRGSHTRGYEQY
TRBJ2-1 . TRBV7-2 ASGVASGSYNEQF
TRBJ1-1 TRBD1 TRBV6-2/TRBV6-3 ASSSNQDRTGEAF
TRBJ2-2 . TRBV5-4 ASSSVDNRAGELF
TRBJ2-3 . TRBV12-3/TRBV12-4 ASSFLGADTQY
TRBJ1-1 . TRBV12-3/TRBV12-4 ASTPAGRKTF
TRBJ1-6 . TRBV27 ASRRGAGTYNSPLH
TRBJ1-2 . TRBV6-5 ASSYSKGRDYGYT
TRBJ1-1 TRBD1 TRBV11-2 ASSRQGETEAF
TRBJ1-1 TRBD1 TRBV5-1 ASWTGFGENTEAF
TRBJ2-4 TRBD1 TRBV5-1 ASSGTGDIQY
TRBJ2-3 . TRBV25-1 ASSGGWPDTQY
TRBJ1-6 . TRBV11-2 ASSSTMTLGGSPLH
TRBJ1-2 TRBD1 TRBV4-2 ASSLDRVNDYGYT
TRBJ1-1 . TRBV6-5 ASSYSTRNTEAF
TRBJ1-2 . TRBV10-3 AISESYSNEDSTHLYGYT
TRBJ2-3 . TRBV15 ATSRTLGGRGTDTQY
TRBJ2-7 TRBD2 TRBV28 ASSRGGQPYEQY
TRBJ1-5 TRBD1 TRBV29-1 SVGDRGNQPQH
TRBJ2-3 TRBD2 TRBV7-3 ASSGGSTDTQY
TRBJ1-1 . TRBV10-2 ASSEQSNTEAF
TRBJ2-5 TRBD1 TRBV25-1 ASSEWGDREGGTQY